The 22 T cell receptor beta chains below were found in one sample sequenced in a study of T cell responses to AZD1222 COVID-19 vaccine. The table came from immunoSEQ multiplex PCR; TCRdb's copy has only in-frame clones and leaves some out. The data show over 100,000 clones, about nine tenths seen once. This specimen consisted of peripheral blood, obtained on day 0 of AZD1222 vaccination. These TCRs come from an adult in good health.

The chain joins TRBV6-5 to TRBJ2-2, with D possibly called TRBD1 or TRBD2 (5 bases each). This CDR3 is 15 amino acids long. Germline CDR1 MNHEY, CDR2 SVGAGI. V was cut by 5 bases and J by 6 bases, with 16 bases left in between. The CDR3 here is CASSRSGYGAGELFF. DNA for the CDR3: TGTGCCAGCAGTCGCTCAGGGTACGGGGCCGGGGAGCTGTTTTTT.

This chain uses TRBV27 with TRBJ2-1; D tentatively reads TRBD1 or TRBD2 (5 bases each). V was shortened by 0 bases and J by 8 bases, with 8 bases between the two germline ends. Germline CDR1 and CDR2: MNHEY and SMNVEV (reference sequence). This CDR3 contains 13 residues. CDR3 nucleotides: TGTGCCAGCAGTTTATCCGGGGCCCATGAGCAGTTCTTC. This encodes CASSLSGAHEQFF.

The chain has TRBV18 and TRBJ2-7; 9 nucleotides line up with TRBD2. This CDR3 spans 14 amino acids. The germline V gene has CDR1 KGHSH and CDR2 LQKENI. V lost 2 bases to trimming and J lost 4 bases; unmatched junction nucleotides: 3. The CDR3 DNA sequence: TGTGCCAGCTCACCAGGTAGCGGGGGATACGAGCAGTACTTC. It is translated as CASSPGSGGYEQYF.

V usage is TRBV7-9 and J usage is TRBJ1-1; 8 bases line up with TRBD1. Germline CDR1 SEHNR, CDR2 FQNEAQ (reference sequence). The CDR3 consists of 17 residues. Germline trimming cut 3 bases from V and 0 bases from J; bases unmatched to any gene: 9. CDR3 in amino acids: CASSFVPRTGMNTEAFF. DNA of the CDR3: TGTGCCAGCAGCTTTGTCCCGCGGACAGGGATGAACACTGAAGCTTTCTTT.

This clone showed up just a few times. The rearrangement uses TRBV28 and TRBJ1-1; D call uncertain. The V end was cut by 5 bases, the J end by 5 bases, with 12 bases between. The CDR3 is 13 residues long. Germline V CDR1 and CDR2: MDHEN, SYDVKM. This CDR3 reads CASSPRGETEAFF. The CDR3 DNA sequence: TGTGCCAGCAGTCCCCGTGGGGAGACTGAAGCTTTCTTT. The full variable domain, rest sourced from reference TRBV28 and TRBJ1-1, is DVKVTQSSRYLVKRTGEKVFLECVQDMDHENMFWYRQDPGLGLRLIYFSYDVKMKEKGDIPEGYSVSREKKERFSLILESASTNQTSMYLCASSPRGETEAFFGQGTRLTVV.

The chain combines TRBV11-2 with TRBJ1-2, with 9 bases lining up with TRBD1. The V and J ends lost 4 bases and 5 bases, in that order; junction bases with no gene match: 8. The CDR3 is 15 amino acids. Germline CDR1 and CDR2: SGHAT and FQNNGV. CDR3 bases: TGTGCCAGCAGCTGGGGGACAGGGACACCATATGGCTACACCTTC. Translation: CASSWGTGTPYGYTF.

The V gene is TRBV20-1, the J gene TRBJ2-7; the match to TRBD2 covers 15 bases. The CDR3 has 16 amino acids. V lost 3 bases and J lost 5; bases outside the gene matches: 8. CDR1 and CDR2 (germline): DFQATT, SNEGSKA (reference sequence). Written as DNA, the CDR3 is TGCAGTGCTAGTCCCGGACTAGCGGGGGGGCTCGACGAGCAGTACTTC. Its translation: CSASPGLAGGLDEQYF.

The V and J genes are TRBV6-4 and TRBJ2-3; TRBD1 might be the D (5 bases). In germline, CDR1 is MRHNA, CDR2 SNTAGT. CDR3 length: 14 amino acids. V was shortened by 4 bases and J by 3 bases, with 11 bases between the two germline ends. In DNA, the CDR3 is TGTGCCAGCAGTGTACAGGCTGGGACAGATACGCAGTATTTT. It is translated as CASSVQAGTDTQYF.

In the case of this clone: The junction departs from germline at one end; a sequencing error may be responsible. This chain uses TRBV28 with TRBJ1-2; tentative D call: TRBD1 (6 bases). The germline V gene has CDR1 MDHEN and CDR2 SYDVKM. The CDR3 length is 12 residues. CDR3 sequence: CASSLSGKGTRF. In DNA, the CDR3 is TGTGCCAGCAGTTTATCAGGAAAGGGGACACGCTTC.

The chain uses TRBV21-1 and TRBJ2-7; the table calls TRBD1, which could not be checked here. TRBV21-1 is a recognized pseudogene. This CDR3 spans 14 amino acids. CDR3 amino acids: CASSTDRGCYEQYF. The CDR3 coding sequence is TGTGCCAGCAGCACTGACAGGGGTTGCTACGAGCAGTACTTC.

This chain's CDR3 is CASSFFGATRPPYEQYF. The CDR3 bases are TGTGCCAGCAGCTTTTTTGGAGCCACCCGGCCCCCCTACGAGCAGTACTTC. This chain joins TRBV7-2 and TRBJ2-7; D is unclear. The length of the CDR3 is 17 residues. V lost 3 bases, J lost 2 bases, and 20 bases lay in between. CDR1 is SGHTA, CDR2 FQGNSA, per germline. The whole variable domain, filled in from reference TRBV7-2 and TRBJ2-7, reads GAGVSQSPSNKVTEKGKDVELRCDPISGHTALYWYRQSLGQGLEFLIYFQGNSAPDKSGLPSDRFSAERTGGSVSTLTIQRTQQEDSAVYLCASSFFGATRPPYEQYFGPGTRLTVT.

The rearrangement joins TRBV9 to TRBJ2-5; 9 bases map to TRBD1. The CDR3 loop spans 15 amino acids. Trimming removed 6 bases from V and 0 bases from J; junction bases left unmatched: 6. Germline V lookup: CDR1 SGDLS, CDR2 YYNGEE. DNA of the CDR3: TGTGCCAGCACCTCCGGGACAGGGTACCAAGAGACCCAGTACTTC. Encoded protein: CASTSGTGYQETQYF.

The chain links TRBV9 to TRBJ2-3; TRBD1 is a possible D gene (6 bases). Germline CDR1 is SGDLS and CDR2 is YYNGEE. CDR3 length: 15 amino acids. V was shortened by 0 bases and J by 0 bases, with 8 bases between the two germline ends. CDR3 bases: TGTGCCAGCAGCGTAGGGACAGCTAGCACAGATACGCAGTATTTT. Its protein is CASSVGTASTDTQYF.

V and J are TRBV9 and TRBJ1-1; 7 positions match TRBD1. The CDR3 runs 13 residues. CDR1 and CDR2 (germline): SGDLS, YYNGEE. Trimming at V came to 6 bases and at J to 7 bases, leaving 9 bases not matched to a gene. For the CDR3, the DNA is TGTGCCAGCAACAGGGGTGATCTTGGTGAAGCTTTCTTT. Its protein is CASNRGDLGEAFF.

This sequence joins TRBV7-9 and TRBJ2-7; TRBD1 matches 7 bases. This CDR3 contains 13 residues. With 5 bases clipped from V and 5 bases from J, the junction kept 6 bases outside the gene matches. Germline V lookup: CDR1 SEHNR, CDR2 FQNEAQ (reference sequence). The chain's CDR3 is CASSRDRADEQYF. DNA for the CDR3: TGTGCCAGCAGCAGAGACAGGGCTGACGAGCAGTACTTC.

This clone was recorded a few times. This chain links TRBV12-3 or TRBV12-4 with TRBJ2-3; D uncertain. CDR3 length: 13 residues. V was clipped by 4 bases and J by 0 bases, with 5 bases between them. CDR3 coding DNA: TGTGCCAGCAGTTGGACCAGCACAGATACGCAGTATTTT. It is translated as CASSWTSTDTQYF.

The V and J genes are TRBV27 and TRBJ1-6, with D possibly TRBD1 on 6 matching bases. Per germline, CDR1 MNHEY and CDR2 SMNVEV (reference sequence). The CDR3 covers 16 residues. Trimming shortened V by 4 bases and J by 9 bases, and 19 bases separated the two germline ends. In nucleotides, the CDR3 is TGTGCCAGCAGTTCGAAACAGGGTATCCGGAGTTCACCCCTCCACTTT. This encodes CASSSKQGIRSSPLHF.

The rearrangement links TRBV4-3 to TRBJ2-1, with 7 bases that match TRBD1. In germline, CDR1 is LGHNA, CDR2 YSLEER. The CDR3 contains 15 residues. V shed 0 bases and J 7 bases; nucleotides not matched to a gene: 6. This CDR3 is CASSQDGAGGNEQFF. Here the CDR3 DNA reads TGCGCCAGCAGCCAAGATGGGGCAGGGGGAAATGAGCAGTTCTTC.

The J gene is TRBJ2-5, the V gene TRBV25-1; D uncertain. With 7 bases removed from V and 7 bases from J, the gap between germline ends came to 16 bases. Per the germline V gene, CDR1 is MGHDK and CDR2 is SYGVNS. CDR3 length: 13 residues. CDR3 DNA sequence: TGTGCCAGCACGGCGGCGGCGGTTGGGACCCAGTACTTC. Its translation: CASTAAAVGTQYF.

This chain links TRBV9 with TRBJ2-2; D might be TRBD2 (6 bases). The CDR3 consists of 15 residues. Deletions cut 6 bases from V and 0 bases from J, with 12 bases between. Germline lookup yields CDR1 SGDLS and CDR2 YYNGEE. As DNA, the CDR3 is TGTGCCAGCAAGGCGGGGAGCCCGAACACCGGGGAGCTGTTTTTT. It is translated as CASKAGSPNTGELFF.

This chain uses TRBV6-5 with TRBJ2-7; the D call may be TRBD1 or TRBD2 (6 bases each). The CDR3 totals 16 residues. The V end was cut by 2 bases, the J end by 1 base, with 15 bases between. Germline values: CDR1 MNHEY, CDR2 SVGAGI. The CDR3 nucleotides read TGTGCCAGCAGTTACAGGGGGGCGCATCTTTCCTACGAGCAGTACTTC. This gives the protein CASSYRGAHLSYEQYF.

V usage is TRBV6-2 or TRBV6-3 and J usage is TRBJ2-7; 8 bases are shared with TRBD2. With V trimmed by 2 bases and J by 6 bases, 18 bases remained unmatched. Germline CDR1 is MNHEY and CDR2 is SVGEGT. The CDR3 is 18 residues long. The CDR3 spells CASSYKVGSGLGSGEQYF. The CDR3 nucleotides are TGTGCCAGCAGTTACAAGGTGGGCTCGGGACTAGGTTCAGGCGAGCAGTACTTC.